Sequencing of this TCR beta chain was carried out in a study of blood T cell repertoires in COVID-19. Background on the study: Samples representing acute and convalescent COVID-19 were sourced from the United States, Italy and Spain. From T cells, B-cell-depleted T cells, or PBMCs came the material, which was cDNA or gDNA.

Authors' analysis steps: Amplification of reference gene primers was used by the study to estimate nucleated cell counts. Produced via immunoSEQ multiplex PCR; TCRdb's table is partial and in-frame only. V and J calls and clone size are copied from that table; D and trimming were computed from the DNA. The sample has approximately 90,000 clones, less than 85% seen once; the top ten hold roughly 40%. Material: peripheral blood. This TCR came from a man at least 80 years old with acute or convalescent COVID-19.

The CDR3 region is CASSYSAGAYEQYF. The CDR3 coding sequence is TGTGCCAGCAGTTACTCTGCGGGAGCCTACGAGCAGTACTTC. The rearrangement joins TRBV6-5 to TRBJ2-7, with 7 bases fitting TRBD2. J gave up 2 bases and V 0 bases, and 1 base lay outside the gene matches. The germline gives CDR1 MNHEY, CDR2 SVGAGI. The CDR3 covers 14 residues.